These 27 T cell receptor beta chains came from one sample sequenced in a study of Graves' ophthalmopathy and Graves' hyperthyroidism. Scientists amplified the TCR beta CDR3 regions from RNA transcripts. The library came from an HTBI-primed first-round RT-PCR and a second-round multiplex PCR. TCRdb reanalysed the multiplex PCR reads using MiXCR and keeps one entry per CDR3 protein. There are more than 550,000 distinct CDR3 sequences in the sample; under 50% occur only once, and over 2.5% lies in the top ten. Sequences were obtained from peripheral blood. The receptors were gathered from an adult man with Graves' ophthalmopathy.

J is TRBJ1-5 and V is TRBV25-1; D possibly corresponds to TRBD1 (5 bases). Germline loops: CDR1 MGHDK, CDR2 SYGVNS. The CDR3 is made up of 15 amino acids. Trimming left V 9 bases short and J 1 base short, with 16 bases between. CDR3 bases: TGTGCCAGTAGTATCTCAGGGCACAGCAATCAGCCCCAGCATTTT. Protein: CASSISGHSNQPQHF.

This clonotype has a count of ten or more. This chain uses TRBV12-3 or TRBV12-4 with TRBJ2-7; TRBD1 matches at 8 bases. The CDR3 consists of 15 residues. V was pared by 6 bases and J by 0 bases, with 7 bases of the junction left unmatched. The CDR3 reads CASSMDRAASYEQYF. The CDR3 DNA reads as TGTGCCAGCAGCATGGACAGGGCGGCCTCCTACGAGCAGTACTTC.

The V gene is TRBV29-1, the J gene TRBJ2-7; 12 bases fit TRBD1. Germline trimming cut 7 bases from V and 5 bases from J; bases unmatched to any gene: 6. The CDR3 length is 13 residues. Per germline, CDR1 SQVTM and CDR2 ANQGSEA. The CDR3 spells CSAAGTGGNEQYF. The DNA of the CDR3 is TGCAGCGCGGCCGGGACAGGGGGCAACGAGCAGTACTTC.

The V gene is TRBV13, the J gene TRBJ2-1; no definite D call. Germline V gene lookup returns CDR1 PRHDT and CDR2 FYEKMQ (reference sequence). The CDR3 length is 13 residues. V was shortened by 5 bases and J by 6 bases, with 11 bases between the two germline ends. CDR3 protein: CASSVRTSNEQFF. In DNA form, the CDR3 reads TGTGCCAGCAGCGTCAGGACGAGCAATGAGCAGTTCTTC. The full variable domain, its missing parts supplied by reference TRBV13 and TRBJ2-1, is AAGVIQSPRHLIKEKRETATLKCYPIPRHDTVYWYQQGPGQDPQFLISFYEKMQSDKGSIPDRFSAQQFSDYHSELNMSSLELGDSALYFCASSVRTSNEQFFGPGTRLTVL.

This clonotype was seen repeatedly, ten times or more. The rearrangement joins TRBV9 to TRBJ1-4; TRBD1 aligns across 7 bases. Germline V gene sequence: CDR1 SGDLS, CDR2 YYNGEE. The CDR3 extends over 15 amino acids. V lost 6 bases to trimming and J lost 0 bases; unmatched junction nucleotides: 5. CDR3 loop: CASTRRGATNEKLFF. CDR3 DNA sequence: TGTGCCAGCACCCGCAGGGGGGCAACTAATGAAAAACTGTTTTTT.

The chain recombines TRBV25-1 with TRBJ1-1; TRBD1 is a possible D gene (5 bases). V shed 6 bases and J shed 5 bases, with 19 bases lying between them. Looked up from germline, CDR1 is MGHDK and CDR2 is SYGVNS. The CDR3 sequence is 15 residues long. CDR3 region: CASSQGVLGYTEAFF. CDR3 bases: TGTGCCAGCAGCCAAGGGGTTTTAGGGTATACTGAAGCTTTCTTT.

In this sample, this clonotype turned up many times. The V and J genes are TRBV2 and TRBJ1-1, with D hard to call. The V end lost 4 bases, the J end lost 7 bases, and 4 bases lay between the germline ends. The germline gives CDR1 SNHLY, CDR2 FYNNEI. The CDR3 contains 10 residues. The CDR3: CASSVVEAFF. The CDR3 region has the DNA TGTGCCAGCAGTGTTGTTGAAGCTTTCTTT. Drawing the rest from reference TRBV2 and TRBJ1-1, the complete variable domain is EPEVTQTPSHQVTQMGQEVILRCVPISNHLYFYWYRQILGQKVEFLVSFYNNEISEKSEIFDDQFSVERPDGSNFTLKIRSTKLEDSAMYFCASSVVEAFFGQGTRLTVV.

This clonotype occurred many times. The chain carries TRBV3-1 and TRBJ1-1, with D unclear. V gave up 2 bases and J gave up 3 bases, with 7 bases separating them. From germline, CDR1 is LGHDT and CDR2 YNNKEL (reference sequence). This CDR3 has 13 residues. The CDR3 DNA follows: TGTGCCAGCAGCCAAACCCCCGACACTGAAGCTTTCTTT. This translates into CASSQTPDTEAFF.

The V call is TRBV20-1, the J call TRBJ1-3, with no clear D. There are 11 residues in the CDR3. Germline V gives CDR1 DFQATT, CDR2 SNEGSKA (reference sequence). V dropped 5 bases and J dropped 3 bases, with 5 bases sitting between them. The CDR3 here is CSAFIGNTIYF. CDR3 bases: TGCAGTGCTTTTATTGGAAACACCATATATTTT.

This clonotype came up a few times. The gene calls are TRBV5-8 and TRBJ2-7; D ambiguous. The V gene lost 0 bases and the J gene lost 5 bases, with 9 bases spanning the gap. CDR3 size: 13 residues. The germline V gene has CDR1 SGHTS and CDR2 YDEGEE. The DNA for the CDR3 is TGTGCCAGCAGCTTGGTAAATCCCCACGAGCAGTACTTC. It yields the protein CASSLVNPHEQYF.

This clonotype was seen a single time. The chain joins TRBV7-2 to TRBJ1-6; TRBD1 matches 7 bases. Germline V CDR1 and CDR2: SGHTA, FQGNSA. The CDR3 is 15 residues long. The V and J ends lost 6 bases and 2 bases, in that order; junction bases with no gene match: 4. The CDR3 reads CASSTGTAYNSPLHF. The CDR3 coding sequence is TGTGCCAGCAGTACCGGGACAGCCTATAATTCACCCCTCCACTTT.

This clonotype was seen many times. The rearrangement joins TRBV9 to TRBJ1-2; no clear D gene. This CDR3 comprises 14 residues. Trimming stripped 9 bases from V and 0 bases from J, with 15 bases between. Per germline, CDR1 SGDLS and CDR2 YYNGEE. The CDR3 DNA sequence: TGTGCCACAGGACGGATCGACCCTAACTATGGCTACACCTTC. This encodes CATGRIDPNYGYTF.

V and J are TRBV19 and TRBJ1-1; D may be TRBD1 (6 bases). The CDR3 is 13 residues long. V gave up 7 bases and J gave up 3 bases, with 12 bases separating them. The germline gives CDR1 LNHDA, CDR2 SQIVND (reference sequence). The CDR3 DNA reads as TGTGCCAGTACGAGACAGGAAGACACTGAAGCTTTCTTT. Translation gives CASTRQEDTEAFF.

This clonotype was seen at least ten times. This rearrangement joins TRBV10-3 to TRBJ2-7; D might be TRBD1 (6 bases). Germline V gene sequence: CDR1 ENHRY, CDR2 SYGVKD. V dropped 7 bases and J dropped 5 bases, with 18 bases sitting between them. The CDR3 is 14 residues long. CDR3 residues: CAIKSAGTRDEQYF. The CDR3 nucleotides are TGTGCCATCAAGTCGGCAGGGACAAGAGACGAGCAGTACTTC.

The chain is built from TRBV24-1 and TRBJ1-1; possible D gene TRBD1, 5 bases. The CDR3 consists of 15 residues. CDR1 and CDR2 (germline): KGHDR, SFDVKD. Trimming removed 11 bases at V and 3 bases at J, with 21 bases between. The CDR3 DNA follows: TGTGCCAGCTCACCACCGGCCCGAGGGGACACTGAAGCTTTCTTT. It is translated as CASSPPARGDTEAFF.

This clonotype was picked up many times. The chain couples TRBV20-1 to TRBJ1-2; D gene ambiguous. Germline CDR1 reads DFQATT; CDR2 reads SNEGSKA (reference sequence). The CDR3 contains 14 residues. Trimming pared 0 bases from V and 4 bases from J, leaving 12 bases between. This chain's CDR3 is CSARDPGPSYGYTF. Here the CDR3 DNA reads TGCAGTGCTAGAGATCCCGGGCCCTCCTATGGCTACACCTTC.

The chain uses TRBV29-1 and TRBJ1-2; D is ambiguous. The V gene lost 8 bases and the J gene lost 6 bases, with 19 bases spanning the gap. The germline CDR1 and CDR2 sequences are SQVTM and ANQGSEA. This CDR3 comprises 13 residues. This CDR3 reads CSTHRVDNHGYTF. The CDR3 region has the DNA TGCAGCACTCACCGGGTCGACAACCATGGCTACACCTTC.

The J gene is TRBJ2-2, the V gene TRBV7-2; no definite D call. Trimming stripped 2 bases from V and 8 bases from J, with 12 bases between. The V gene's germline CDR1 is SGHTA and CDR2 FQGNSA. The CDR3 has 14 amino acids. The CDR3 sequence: CASSLYSLTGELFF. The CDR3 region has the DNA TGTGCCAGCAGCTTATACTCCCTTACGGGGGAGCTGTTTTTT.

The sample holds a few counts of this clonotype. CDR3 region: CAISDSQSSYNEQFF. CDR3 DNA sequence: TGTGCCATCAGTGACTCACAGAGCTCCTACAATGAGCAGTTCTTC. The rearrangement joins TRBV10-3 to TRBJ2-1; D unresolved. CDR1 ENHRY and CDR2 SYGVKD come from the germline V gene. CDR3 size: 15 residues. V lost 3 bases and J 0 bases, leaving 9 bases between the germline ends.

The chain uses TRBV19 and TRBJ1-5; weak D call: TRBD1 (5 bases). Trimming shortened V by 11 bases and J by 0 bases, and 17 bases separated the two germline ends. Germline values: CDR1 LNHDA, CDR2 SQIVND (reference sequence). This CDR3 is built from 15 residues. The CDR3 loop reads CAWSRDLYSNQPQHF. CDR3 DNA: TGTGCCTGGAGTAGGGACCTATATAGCAATCAGCCCCAGCATTTT.

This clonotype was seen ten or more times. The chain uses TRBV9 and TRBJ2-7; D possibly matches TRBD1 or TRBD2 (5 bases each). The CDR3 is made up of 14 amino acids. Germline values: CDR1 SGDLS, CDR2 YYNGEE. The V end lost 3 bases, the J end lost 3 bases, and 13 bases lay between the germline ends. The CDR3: CASSARDQGYEQYF. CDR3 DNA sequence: TGTGCCAGCAGCGCCCGGGACCAGGGCTACGAGCAGTACTTC.

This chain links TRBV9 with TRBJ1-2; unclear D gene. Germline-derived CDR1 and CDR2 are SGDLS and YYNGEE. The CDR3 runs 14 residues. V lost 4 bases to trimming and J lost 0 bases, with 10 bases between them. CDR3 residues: CASSQVKSNYGYTF. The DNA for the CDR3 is TGTGCCAGCAGCCAAGTTAAATCTAACTATGGCTACACCTTC.

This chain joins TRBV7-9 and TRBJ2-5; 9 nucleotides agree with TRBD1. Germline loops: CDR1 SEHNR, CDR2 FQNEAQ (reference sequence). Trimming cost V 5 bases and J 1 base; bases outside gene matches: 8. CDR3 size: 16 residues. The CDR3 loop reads CASSQEDRGFQETQYF. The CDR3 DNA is TGTGCCAGCAGCCAAGAGGACAGGGGTTTCCAAGAGACCCAGTACTTC.

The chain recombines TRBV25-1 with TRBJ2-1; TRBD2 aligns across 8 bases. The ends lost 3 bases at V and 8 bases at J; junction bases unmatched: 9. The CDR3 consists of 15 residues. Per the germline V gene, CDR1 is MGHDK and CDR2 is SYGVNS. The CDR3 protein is CASSEGSGGSYEQFF. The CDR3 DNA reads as TGTGCCAGCAGTGAGGGCAGCGGGGGCTCCTATGAGCAGTTCTTC.

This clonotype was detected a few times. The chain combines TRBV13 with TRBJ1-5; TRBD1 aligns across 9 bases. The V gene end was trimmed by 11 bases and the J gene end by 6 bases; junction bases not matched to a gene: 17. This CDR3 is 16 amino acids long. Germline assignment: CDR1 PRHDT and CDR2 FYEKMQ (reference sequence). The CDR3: CAWSLQGALLGQPQHF. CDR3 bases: TGTGCCTGGAGTCTACAGGGGGCCCTACTAGGTCAGCCCCAGCATTTT.

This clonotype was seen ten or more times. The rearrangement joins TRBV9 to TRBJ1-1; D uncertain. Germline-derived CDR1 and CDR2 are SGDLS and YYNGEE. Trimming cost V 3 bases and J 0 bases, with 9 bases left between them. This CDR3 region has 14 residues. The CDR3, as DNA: TGTGCCAGCAGCGGCGGCTACATGAACACTGAAGCTTTCTTT. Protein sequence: CASSGGYMNTEAFF. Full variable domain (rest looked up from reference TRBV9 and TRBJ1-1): DSGVTQTPKHLITATGQRVTLRCSPRSGDLSVYWYQQSLDQGLQFLIQYYNGEERAKGNILERFSAQQFPDLHSELNLSSLELGDSALYFCASSGGYMNTEAFFGQGTRLTVV.

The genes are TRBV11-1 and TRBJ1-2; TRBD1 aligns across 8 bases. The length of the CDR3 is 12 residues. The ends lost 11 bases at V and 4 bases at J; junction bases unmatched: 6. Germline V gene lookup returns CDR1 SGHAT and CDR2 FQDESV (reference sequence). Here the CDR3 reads CAPDRGVYGYTF. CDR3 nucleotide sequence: TGTGCCCCAGACAGGGGAGTCTATGGCTACACCTTC. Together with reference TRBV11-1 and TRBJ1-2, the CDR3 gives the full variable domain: EAEVAQSPRYKITEKSQAVAFWCDPISGHATLYWYRQILGQGPELLVQFQDESVVDDSQLPKDRFSAERLKGVDSTLKIQPAELGDSAMYLCAPDRGVYGYTFGSGTRLTVV.